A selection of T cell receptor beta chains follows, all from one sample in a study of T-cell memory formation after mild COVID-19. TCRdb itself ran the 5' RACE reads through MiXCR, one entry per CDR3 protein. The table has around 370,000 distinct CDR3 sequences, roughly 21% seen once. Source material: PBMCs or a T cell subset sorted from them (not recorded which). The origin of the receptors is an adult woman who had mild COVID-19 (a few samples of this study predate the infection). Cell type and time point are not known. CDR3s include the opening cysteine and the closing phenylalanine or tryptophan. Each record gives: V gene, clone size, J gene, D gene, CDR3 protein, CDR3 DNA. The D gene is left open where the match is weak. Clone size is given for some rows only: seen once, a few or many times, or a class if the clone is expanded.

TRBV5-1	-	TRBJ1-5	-	CASSLEGEQPQHF	TGCGCCAGCAGCTTGGAGGGGGAGCAGCCCCAGCATTTT
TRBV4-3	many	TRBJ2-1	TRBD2	CASSQDRDYYNEQFF	TGCGCCAGCAGCCAAGACCGGGACTACTACAATGAGCAGTTCTTC
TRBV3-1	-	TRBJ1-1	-	CASSRNRVALPRAEAFF	TGTGCCAGCAGCCGGAATCGGGTCGCCCTCCCGCGCGCTGAAGCTTTCTTT
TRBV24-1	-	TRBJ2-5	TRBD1	CATSEGQGARETQYF	TGTGCCACCAGTGAGGGACAGGGGGCTAGAGAGACCCAGTACTTC
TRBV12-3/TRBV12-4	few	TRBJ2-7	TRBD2	CASKPAGGSSYEQYF	TGTGCCAGCAAGCCCGCGGGCGGGAGCTCCTACGAGCAGTACTTC
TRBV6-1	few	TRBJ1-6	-	CASSDSGPYNSPLHF	TGTGCCAGCAGTGATTCGGGACCATATAATTCACCCCTCCACTTT
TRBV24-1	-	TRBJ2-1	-	CATRDPSYNEQFF	TGTGCCACCAGGGACCCCTCCTACAATGAGCAGTTCTTC
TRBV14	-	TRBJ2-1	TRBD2	CASNAGGRNEQFF	TGTGCCAGCAACGCGGGAGGGAGGAATGAGCAGTTCTTC
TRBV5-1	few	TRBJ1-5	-	CASSLSAGQPQHF	TGCGCCAGCAGCTTGTCGGCGGGACAGCCCCAGCATTTT
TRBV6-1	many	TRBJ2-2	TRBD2	CASSGLADTGELFF	TGTGCCAGCAGTGGACTAGCGGACACCGGGGAGCTGTTTTTT
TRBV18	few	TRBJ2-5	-	CASSPSVQETQYF	TGTGCCAGCTCACCAAGCGTTCAAGAGACCCAGTACTTC
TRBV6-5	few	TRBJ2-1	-	CASSWKFSSYNEQFF	TGTGCCAGCAGTTGGAAGTTTTCCTCCTACAATGAGCAGTTCTTC
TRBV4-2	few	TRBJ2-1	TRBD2	CASSQLGTSAYNEQFF	TGTGCCAGCAGCCAACTCGGGACTAGCGCCTACAATGAGCAGTTCTTC
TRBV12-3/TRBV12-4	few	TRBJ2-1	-	CASSPPPGRRSSYNEQFF	TGTGCCAGCAGTCCGCCACCGGGACGTCGAAGCTCCTACAATGAGCAGTTCTTC
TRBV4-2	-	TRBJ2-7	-	CASSQPGDPGSEQYF	TGTGCCAGCAGCCAGCCCGGGGACCCCGGCAGCGAGCAGTACTTC
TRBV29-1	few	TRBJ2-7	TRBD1	CSVGAGQGIDEQYF	TGCAGCGTTGGGGCAGGACAGGGAATAGACGAGCAGTACTTC
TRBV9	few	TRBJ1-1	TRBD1	CASSPRTGGLTEAFF	TGTGCCAGCAGCCCCCGGACAGGGGGCCTCACTGAAGCTTTCTTT
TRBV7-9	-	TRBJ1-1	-	CASSLDPGNLGTEAFF	TGTGCCAGCAGCTTAGATCCCGGAAATTTGGGGACTGAAGCTTTCTTT
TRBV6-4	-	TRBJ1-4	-	CASSEATPAGKLFF	TGTGCCAGCAGTGAAGCTACCCCGGCAGGAAAACTGTTTTTT
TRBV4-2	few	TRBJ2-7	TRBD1	CASSQGAGGTYEQYF	TGTGCCAGCAGCCAAGGGGCAGGGGGTACCTACGAGCAGTACTTC
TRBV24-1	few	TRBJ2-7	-	CATSDRGQDEQYF	TGTGCCACCAGTGATAGGGGACAAGACGAGCAGTACTTC
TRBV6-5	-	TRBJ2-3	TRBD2	CASSWTSSDGVQYF	TGTGCCAGCAGTTGGACTAGCTCCGATGGTGTGCAGTATTTT
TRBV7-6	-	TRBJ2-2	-	CASSLADITGELFF	TGTGCCAGCAGCTTAGCAGATATCACCGGGGAGCTGTTTTTT